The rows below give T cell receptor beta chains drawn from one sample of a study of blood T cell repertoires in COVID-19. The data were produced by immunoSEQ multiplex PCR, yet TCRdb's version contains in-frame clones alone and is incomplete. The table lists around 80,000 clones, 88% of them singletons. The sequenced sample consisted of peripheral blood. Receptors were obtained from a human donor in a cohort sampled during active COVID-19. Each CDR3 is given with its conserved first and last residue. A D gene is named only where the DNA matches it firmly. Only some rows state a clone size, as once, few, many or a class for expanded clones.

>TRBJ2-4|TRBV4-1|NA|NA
CASSQDRYQAHGAKNIQYF
TGCGCCAGCAGCCAAGATCGGTATCAAGCCCACGGAGCCAAAAACATTCAGTACTTC
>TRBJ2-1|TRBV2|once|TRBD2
CASSPTSGGVGEQFF
TGTGCCAGCAGTCCGACTAGCGGGGGGGTCGGGGAGCAGTTCTTC
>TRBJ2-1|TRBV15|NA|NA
CATLALREGVDEQFF
TGTGCCACCCTAGCGCTCAGGGAGGGGGTTGATGAGCAGTTCTTC
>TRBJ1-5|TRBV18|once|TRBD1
CASSPMDRNQPQHF
TGTGCCAGCTCACCGATGGACAGGAATCAGCCCCAGCATTTT
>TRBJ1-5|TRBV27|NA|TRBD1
CASSSQGEYNQPQHF
TGTGCCAGCAGTTCACAGGGGGAGTATAATCAGCCCCAGCATTTT
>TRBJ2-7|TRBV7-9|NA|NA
CASSHGPGLYYEQYF
TGTGCCAGCAGCCACGGACCAGGACTTTACTACGAGCAGTACTTC
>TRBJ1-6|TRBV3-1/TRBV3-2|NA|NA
CASSQGSGRGPLHF
TGTGCCAGCAGCCAAGGCTCCGGTCGTGGACCCCTCCACTTT
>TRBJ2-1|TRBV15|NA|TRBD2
CATSREAEREEDNEQFF
TGTGCCACCAGCAGAGAAGCGGAGCGGGAGGAAGACAATGAGCAGTTCTTC
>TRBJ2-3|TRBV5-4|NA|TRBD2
CASSSHGRGGLTDTQYF
TGTGCCAGCAGCTCTCACGGGCGGGGGGGCCTGACAGATACGCAGTATTTT
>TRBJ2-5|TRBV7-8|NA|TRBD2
CASSSKATSVETQYF
TGTGCCAGCAGCTCCAAAGCCACTAGCGTGGAGACCCAGTACTTC
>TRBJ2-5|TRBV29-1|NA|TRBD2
CSVELAGGPRETQYF
TGCAGCGTTGAACTAGCGGGAGGGCCTAGAGAGACCCAGTACTTC
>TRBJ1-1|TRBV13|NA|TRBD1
CASSLRTGGLNTEAFF
TGTGCCAGCAGCTTAAGAACAGGGGGCCTGAACACTGAAGCTTTCTTT
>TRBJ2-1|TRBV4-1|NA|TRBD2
CASKPTAGLNNEQFF
TGCGCCAGCAAACCGACAGCGGGGCTGAACAATGAGCAGTTCTTC
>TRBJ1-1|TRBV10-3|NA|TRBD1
CAISPGTDNTEAFF
TGTGCCATCAGTCCTGGGACAGACAACACTGAAGCTTTCTTT
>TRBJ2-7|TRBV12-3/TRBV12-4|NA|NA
CASSLQGYEQYF
TGTGCCAGCAGCTTACAGGGCTACGAGCAGTACTTC
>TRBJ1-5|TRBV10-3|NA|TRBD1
CAISGGDRGDQPQHF
TGTGCCATCAGTGGTGGAGACAGGGGCGATCAGCCCCAGCATTTT
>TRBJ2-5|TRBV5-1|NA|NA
CASSLNGGPLETQYF
TGCGCCAGCAGCTTGAACGGGGGGCCATTGGAGACCCAGTACTTC
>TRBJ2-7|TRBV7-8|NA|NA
CASSNPTSFGEQYF
TGTGCCAGCAGCAACCCCACTAGCTTCGGCGAGCAGTACTTC
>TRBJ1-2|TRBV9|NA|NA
CASSVEQGSGYTF
TGTGCCAGCAGCGTAGAACAGGGTAGTGGCTACACCTTC
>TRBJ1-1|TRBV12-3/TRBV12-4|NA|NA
CASSPPVNTEAFF
TGTGCCAGCAGTCCCCCAGTGAACACTGAAGCTTTCTTT
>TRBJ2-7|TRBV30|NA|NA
CAWSRKSSYEQYF
TGTGCCTGGAGCAGGAAATCCTCCTACGAGCAGTACTTC
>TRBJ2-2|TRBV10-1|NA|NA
CASSESRFGELFF
TGCGCCAGCAGTGAGTCGCGGTTTGGGGAGCTGTTTTTT
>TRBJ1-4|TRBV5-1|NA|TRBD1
CASSLGQGREKLFF
TGCGCCAGCAGCTTAGGACAGGGAAGAGAAAAACTGTTTTTT
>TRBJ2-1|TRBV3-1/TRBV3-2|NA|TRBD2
CASSQERLAGGPIFF
TGTGCCAGCAGCCAAGAGAGACTAGCGGGGGGGCCAATATTCTTC
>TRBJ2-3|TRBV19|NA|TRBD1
CASSIGQGRADTQYF
TGTGCCAGTAGTATCGGACAGGGGAGGGCAGATACGCAGTATTTT
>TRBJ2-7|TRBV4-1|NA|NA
CASSQEVASGTGEQYF
TGCGCCAGCAGCCAAGAGGTGGCTAGCGGGACAGGCGAGCAGTACTTC
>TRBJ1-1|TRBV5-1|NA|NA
CASSFEEGNTEAFF
TGCGCCAGCAGCTTTGAGGAGGGGAACACTGAAGCTTTCTTT
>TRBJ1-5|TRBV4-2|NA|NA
CASSQDWGSQPQHF
TGTGCCAGCAGCCAAGATTGGGGCAGCCAGCCCCAGCATTTT